The clone carrying this T cell receptor (beta chain) occurred many times. Its antigen is still unknown. Purified naive CD4+ T cells were depleted of CD25+ Tregs. Study-level findings and limits: The larger cohort examined one V-J beta rearrangement, not whole repertoires.

TCRdb fed the 5' RACE reads into MiXCR, producing one record per CDR3 protein. Of 45,000 to 55,000 distinct CDR3 sequences listed, more than 20% were seen once; the top ten hold 3% to 4%. Between the trimmed V and J ends, which lost 5 bases and 6 bases, there was a span of 14 bases. Germline CDR1 is SGHRS and CDR2 is YFSETQ. This CDR3 region has 13 residues. The specimen sequenced was tumor-infiltrating naive CD4+ T cells sorted from the breast tumor. Described subset: naive CD4+ T cells, CD4+CD45RA+CD25-. The clonotype comes from a female donor with breast cancer. The chain recombines TRBV5-1 with TRBJ2-5; tentatively, D is TRBD2 (6 bases). CDR3 in amino acids: CASRIPGDQTQYF. CDR3 in DNA: TGCGCCAGCAGGATCCCGGGAGATCAGACCCAGTACTTC.